This entry features one TCR beta chain sequence. The sample comes from a study of blood T cell repertoires in COVID-19. This table comes from immunoSEQ multiplex PCR, and its TCRdb copy is limited to in-frame clones, with some not included. This sample has roughly 350,000 clones, with around 91% found just once. Trimming removed 4 bases from V and 5 bases from J, with 12 bases in between. There are 13 residues in the CDR3. The germline V gene encodes CDR1 SGHRS and CDR2 YFSETQ. The sequence was collected from a woman between 18 and 29 years old who had recovered from COVID-19. Input material: peripheral blood. The V and J genes are TRBV5-1 and TRBJ2-5, with D maybe TRBD1 (5 bases). The CDR3 loop reads CASSRIKGETQYF. CDR3 DNA: TGCGCCAGCAGCCGAATTAAGGGGGAGACCCAGTACTTC.